These T cell receptor beta chains were read from a single sample in a study of blood T cell repertoires in COVID-19. The table came from immunoSEQ multiplex PCR; TCRdb's copy has only in-frame clones and leaves some out. The sample lists 50,000 to 65,000 clones, roughly 87% seen once, with around 5% in the top ten. The specimen sequenced was peripheral blood. These receptors originate from a man in his sixties with active COVID-19. The CDR3 runs from the conserved cysteine through the conserved F or W.

CDR3 length: 16
V gene: TRBV28
J gene: TRBJ2-1
CDR3 protein: CASRYGLAGVRNEQFF

CDR3 length: 16
V gene: TRBV5-4
J gene: TRBJ2-1
CDR3 protein: CASSLGTSGDYNEQFF

CDR3 length: 15
V gene: TRBV11-2
J gene: TRBJ2-2
CDR3 protein: CASSPRTGWSGELFF

CDR3 length: 19
V gene: TRBV19
J gene: TRBJ2-3
CDR3 protein: CASSIEASGYWTSTDTQYF

CDR3 length: 16
V gene: TRBV4-3
J gene: TRBJ2-3
CDR3 protein: CASSPDETRETDTQYF

CDR3 length: 16
V gene: TRBV6-2/TRBV6-3
J gene: TRBJ2-7
CDR3 protein: CASSPIGLASSYEQYF

CDR3 length: 14
V gene: TRBV28
J gene: TRBJ2-7
CDR3 protein: CASSQPGTSYEQYF

CDR3 length: 14
V gene: TRBV2
J gene: TRBJ2-3
CDR3 protein: CASAPRVLADTQYF

CDR3 length: 15
V gene: TRBV6-1
J gene: TRBJ2-7
CDR3 protein: CASSERTGATYEQYF

CDR3 length: 14
V gene: TRBV20-1
J gene: TRBJ2-1
CDR3 protein: CSASSGTGMREQFF

CDR3 length: 15
V gene: TRBV24-1
J gene: TRBJ2-3
CDR3 protein: CATSVATGTIDTQYF

CDR3 length: 15
V gene: TRBV28
J gene: TRBJ2-7
CDR3 protein: CASNTGGDSTYEQYF

CDR3 length: 16
V gene: TRBV7-7
J gene: TRBJ2-7
CDR3 protein: CASSPSGTSGLYEQYF

CDR3 length: 17
V gene: TRBV4-3
J gene: TRBJ2-7
CDR3 protein: CASSQRHSGNFGYEQYF

CDR3 length: 12
V gene: TRBV7-3
J gene: TRBJ1-2
CDR3 protein: CASSETGIGYTF

CDR3 length: 13
V gene: TRBV27
J gene: TRBJ1-2
CDR3 protein: CASTAQGQYGYTF

CDR3 length: 13
V gene: TRBV3-1/TRBV3-2
J gene: TRBJ2-7
CDR3 protein: CASSPGGSYEQYF

CDR3 length: 13
V gene: TRBV7-2
J gene: TRBJ2-1
CDR3 protein: CASSFWEGVEQFF

CDR3 length: 16
V gene: TRBV7-9
J gene: TRBJ2-7
CDR3 protein: CASSSNRGRNPYEQYF

CDR3 length: 12
V gene: TRBV14
J gene: TRBJ2-5
CDR3 protein: CASSQVAGALYF

CDR3 length: 15
V gene: TRBV7-6
J gene: TRBJ2-2
CDR3 protein: CASTGLAGAPGELFF

CDR3 length: 13
V gene: TRBV28
J gene: TRBJ2-3
CDR3 protein: CASASPGTATQYF

CDR3 length: 14
V gene: TRBV7-2
J gene: TRBJ1-6
CDR3 protein: CASSRDRGISPLHF

CDR3 length: 14
V gene: TRBV4-1
J gene: TRBJ1-1
CDR3 protein: CASSQGRAGTEAFF

CDR3 length: 15
V gene: TRBV5-1
J gene: TRBJ2-5
CDR3 protein: CASSTGTSSQETQYF

CDR3 length: 15
V gene: TRBV5-3
J gene: TRBJ2-1
CDR3 protein: CARSCGTGVRNEQFF

CDR3 length: 15
V gene: TRBV2
J gene: TRBJ1-3
CDR3 protein: CASSVGGLGGNTIYF

CDR3 length: 17
V gene: TRBV7-6
J gene: TRBJ2-2
CDR3 protein: CASSPWGDRANTGELFF

CDR3 length: 14
V gene: TRBV7-3
J gene: TRBJ2-1
CDR3 protein: CASSPSGREYEQFF

CDR3 length: 15
V gene: TRBV7-9
J gene: TRBJ1-1
CDR3 protein: CASRHGRQRNTEAFF

CDR3 length: 13
V gene: TRBV29-1
J gene: TRBJ2-2
CDR3 protein: CSVGEQGGGELFF

CDR3 length: 11
V gene: TRBV30
J gene: TRBJ1-1
CDR3 protein: CACRTGTEAFF

CDR3 length: 10
V gene: TRBV28
J gene: TRBJ1-1
CDR3 protein: CAAKGRDAFF

CDR3 length: 15
V gene: TRBV28
J gene: TRBJ1-2
CDR3 protein: CASSPPDRDYYGYTF

CDR3 length: 11
V gene: TRBV5-6
J gene: TRBJ1-2
CDR3 protein: CASSLLYGYTF

CDR3 length: 14
V gene: TRBV9
J gene: TRBJ1-6
CDR3 protein: CASSVGGLNSPLHF

CDR3 length: 14
V gene: TRBV10-3
J gene: TRBJ1-2
CDR3 protein: CAITDRVGDYGYTF

CDR3 length: 15
V gene: TRBV11-2
J gene: TRBJ2-1
CDR3 protein: CASSLGALAANEQFF

CDR3 length: 16
V gene: TRBV5-8
J gene: TRBJ1-1
CDR3 protein: CASSLVTGSMNTEAFF

CDR3 length: 15
V gene: TRBV7-2
J gene: TRBJ2-3
CDR3 protein: CASSLAEGYTDTQYF

CDR3 length: 15
V gene: TRBV19
J gene: TRBJ2-1
CDR3 protein: CASGTSGSIYNEQFF

CDR3 length: 13
V gene: TRBV12-3/TRBV12-4
J gene: TRBJ2-7
CDR3 protein: CASRRQRTYEQYF